This T cell receptor (beta chain) appears in the sequencing data of a study of T cells after yellow fever vaccination. Note on this clonotype: Its antigen is still unknown.

Study-level points and caveats: Contamination of FACS-sorted repertoires by abundant clonotypes from the bulk population could occur. Only a small proportion of the clonotypes turned up in both the CD4 and the CD8 compartments, likely arising from convergent recombination.

In germline, CDR1 is DFQATT, CDR2 SNEGSKA (reference sequence). Losses at the gene ends were 3 bases for V and 9 bases for J; bases not matched to a gene: 13. The CDR3 has 15 amino acids. Conversion of TCR transcripts into cDNA relied on 5'RACE template switching, which added a universal primer site and UMIs. One entry per CDR3 protein results from TCRdb running MiXCR on the 5' RACE reads. The sample includes 500,000 to 650,000 distinct CDR3 sequences, 9% to 15% of them seen just once. This sequence joins TRBV20-1 and TRBJ2-1, with 8 bases that match TRBD2. The TCR was taken from a man aged 25 to 45 who received the YFV17D yellow fever vaccine. The specimen comprised PBMCs, sampled on the day of the yellow fever booster vaccination. The CDR3 here is CSASVLSGGLVEQFF. The CDR3 DNA reads as TGCAGTGCTAGTGTTTTATCGGGAGGGCTTGTTGAGCAGTTCTTC.